This TCR beta chain was observed in a study of blood T cell repertoires in COVID-19 (dated by TCRdb to between 2020 and 2021). Regarding the complete study: Samples covering the acute and convalescent phases of COVID-19 were provided by collaborators in the United States, Italy and Spain. The prospective study material was composed of cDNA or gDNA derived from T cells, B-cell-depleted T cells, or PBMCs. Deeply sampled blood TCRbeta repertoires from subjects exposed to, actively infected with, or recovered from COVID-19 were included in the dataset. A freely available public database, intended as a resource for researchers studying the immune response to SARS-CoV-2, is where the repertoires were released. Samples were obtained from the ongoing ImmuneRACE study (first 160 participants) and from approximately 1,200 subjects provided by 6 global collaborators. A de-identified subject ID, COVID-19 status, age in years and sex were almost always included in the sample metadata. Where HLA class I and class II types were available, the types were taken from metadata supplied by the sample provider, not from assay-based typing. Beyond this particular receptor, the publication reports: The quantity of clinical and demographic metadata differed by source and by participant and was supplied without curation.

The collaborating institutions used their own protocols to collect whole blood in K2EDTA tubes. For TCRbeta analysis, collaborator samples were shipped as frozen whole blood, as isolated PBMCs, or as DNA extracted from either sample type. Turning to this clone: Its antigen is still unknown. The record has no base qualities; no much larger clone is one base away.

TCRbeta CDR3 regions were amplified from genomic DNA by means of the immunoSEQ Assay, a bias-controlled multiplex PCR. Per the authors' processing: Within the assay, amplification of reference gene primers was used to estimate how many nucleated cells each sample contained. Sequence reads were collapsed and filtered to measure the absolute abundance of every unique TCRbeta CDR3 rearrangement. For each sample, productive Simpson clonality was calculated by taking the square root of Simpson's diversity index across productive rearrangements. In TCRdb, the immuneACCESS table is reduced to in-frame sequences with V and J assigned. These tables do not hold every clone; where another copy was compared, an unresolved V gene accounts for under half, and the others remain unexplained. V and J calls and clone size are copied from that table; D and trimming were computed from the DNA. For this sample the table gives some 260,000 clones, of which roughly 80% were detected only once. The ten largest clones add up to 4.9% of the sample.

V is clipped by 1 base and J by 8 bases, and the sequence between their germline boundaries is 10 bases long. Taken from cysteine to phenylalanine, the CDR3 has 12 residues. Solely the CDR3 DNA is kept, with 36 bases framed from the first base. Per the germline V gene (reference sequence), SGHNT is the CDR1 and YYREEE is the CDR2. The rearranged segments are TRBV5-4 and TRBJ2-7, with TRBD2 as a weak D call on 5 bases. The clonotype originates from an elderly woman with active or convalescent COVID-19. The sequenced material came from peripheral blood. The sequenced DNA: TGTGCCAGCAGCTTGCTAGCCTCCAAGCAGTACTTC. Translated, this gives CASSLLASKQYF.